The 9 T cell receptor beta chains in this list originate from one sample, sequenced in a study of T cells in Graves' hyperthyroidism and ophthalmopathy (dated by TCRdb to between 2018 and 2021). The library relied on multiplex PCR. The listed sequencing device is Illumina HiSeq 2000. Amplification of TCR beta CDR3 regions was carried out from RNA transcripts. For the first round of RT-PCR on the TCR CDR3, the HTBI primer set was used together with the Qiagen OneStep RT-PCR kit. Starting from the raw public reads, TCRdb applied fastp trimming at Q25, assembled clones with MiXCR and retained in-frame beta chains. Each CDR3 protein gets just one entry, which takes the most common genes and DNA from the rows behind it. For this sample the table gives approximately 510,000 distinct CDR3 sequences, of which less than 25% were detected only once. Clones ranked in the top ten supply roughly 29% of the sample.

The source material was blood. The receptor source for this set is a man between 18 and 29 years old with Graves' hyperthyroidism.

In this sample, this clonotype turned up a few times. This chain connects TRBV30 to TRBJ2-7; D is unresolved. Trimming removed 0 bases at V and 3 bases at J, with 9 bases between. The CDR3 loop spans 13 amino acids. In germline, CDR1 is GTSNPN, CDR2 SVGIG (reference sequence). The CDR3 sequence: CAWSVDTSYEQYF. CDR3 DNA: TGTGCCTGGAGTGTAGACACGAGCTACGAGCAGTACTTC.

This clonotype has ten or more counts. This chain links TRBV12-3 or TRBV12-4 with TRBJ2-2; weak D call: TRBD1 (6 bases). CDR3 length equals 13 residues. Trimming took off 10 bases at V and 4 bases at J, with 13 bases between the two ends. CDR3 DNA sequence: TGTGCCACCTTAACAGGGCCCACCGGGGAGCTGTTTTTT. This sequence encodes CATLTGPTGELFF.

Of note for this clonotype: A much larger clone differs from this one at a single base, so this may be a read error. The chain links TRBV20-1 to TRBJ1-2, with D unresolved. There are 14 residues in the CDR3. The germline V gene encodes CDR1 DFQATT and CDR2 SNEGSKA (reference sequence). The chain's CDR3 is CSASRGRRVYGFTF. The CDR3 DNA reads as TGCAGTGCTAGCCGTGGCCGGCGGGTATATGGCTTCACCTTC.

Many counts were recorded for this clonotype. The chain has TRBV19 and TRBJ2-7, with D tentatively TRBD2 (5 bases). V lost 4 bases to trimming and J lost 0 bases, with 13 bases between them. Germline lookup yields CDR1 LNHDA and CDR2 SQIVND (reference sequence). The CDR3 spans 15 residues. The DNA of the CDR3 is TGTGCCAGTAGTAGGGCGACGGGAAACTCCTACGAGCAGTACTTC. It specifies CASSRATGNSYEQYF.

This clonotype was recorded many times. The J gene is TRBJ2-5, the V gene TRBV2; no reliable D call. CDR3 length: 11 residues. CDR1 and CDR2 from the germline V gene are SNHLY and FYNNEI. V was pared by 7 bases and J by 5 bases, with 8 bases between. The CDR3 sequence: CASMYAETQYF. Written as DNA, the CDR3 is TGTGCCAGCATGTACGCCGAGACCCAGTACTTC.

J is TRBJ2-5 and V is TRBV20-1; D is ambiguous. The V gene's germline CDR1 is DFQATT and CDR2 SNEGSKA (reference sequence). The CDR3 covers 17 residues. V gave up 0 bases and J gave up 5 bases, with 22 bases separating them. The CDR3 here is CSARDLRLEGFRETQYF. The CDR3 bases are TGCAGTGCTAGAGATCTTCGGCTAGAAGGGTTTCGGGAGACCCAGTACTTC.

This clonotype was counted at least ten times. The gene calls are TRBV5-1 and TRBJ2-7; a possible D gene is TRBD1 (5 bases). Trimming took 0 bases from V and 2 from J, leaving 12 bases between them. The CDR3 has 15 amino acids. Germline V CDR1 and CDR2: SGHRS, YFSETQ. CDR3 sequence reads: CASSLVKGFTYEQYF. In nucleotides, the CDR3 is TGCGCCAGCAGCTTGGTGAAGGGGTTCACCTACGAGCAGTACTTC.

This clonotype was detected ten times or more. The gene calls are TRBV19 and TRBJ1-1; TRBD1 might be the D (5 bases). The ends were cut back, 3 bases at V and 5 bases at J, with 13 bases in the middle. This CDR3 is built from 14 residues. Germline V gives CDR1 LNHDA, CDR2 SQIVND (reference sequence). The CDR3 reads CASSIGRGRTEAFF. CDR3 coding DNA: TGTGCCAGTAGTATCGGACGGGGGAGAACTGAAGCTTTCTTT.

This clonotype was observed once. The chain is built from TRBV27 and TRBJ1-2; D is unclear. The germline gives CDR1 MNHEY, CDR2 SMNVEV (reference sequence). This CDR3 region has 15 residues. Trimming took off 5 bases at V and 0 bases at J, with 13 bases between the two ends. CDR3 sequence (DNA): TGTGCCAGCAGTCCCTCAGGTATAGCTAACTATGGCTACACCTTC. It encodes CASSPSGIANYGYTF.